Below, one T cell receptor beta chain is given with its context. Trimming removed 5 bases from V and 2 bases from J; junction bases left unmatched: 5. This CDR3 has 14 amino acids. CDR1 SGHNT and CDR2 YENEEA come from the germline V gene. The source of the sample is a study of control samples from healthy donors and cancer patients. Only in-frame clones appear in the TCRdb table, and some are missing; sequencing was by immunoSEQ multiplex PCR. The sample records about 64,000 clones, about 92% being singletons. This chain links TRBV11-3 with TRBJ1-2; the match to TRBD1 covers 7 bases. This clonotype originated in a man aged 35 to 55 with colorectal cancer. The source material was PBMCs. For the CDR3, the DNA is TGTGCCAGCAGCCCCCTGGACAGGAACTATGGCTACACCTTC. Protein: CASSPLDRNYGYTF.